This TCR beta chain was documented in a study of shared clonotypes between healthy human individuals. General study results and limits: Sampling used blood alone; tissue repertoires probably differ.

This clone was observed a few times. Its antigen is not identified. V gave up 6 bases and J gave up 11 bases; unmatched junction bases: 8. The germline V gene has CDR1 SQVTM and CDR2 ANQGSEA. The CDR3 has 11 residues. Input per replicate PCR of unsorted PBMC was around 300 ng DNA, corresponding to 25,000 to 30,000 T cell genomes. Clones were sequenced by immunoSEQ multiplex PCR, and TCRdb holds only the in-frame ones, with some missing. This table holds under 600,000 clones, around 79% found once. The donors, all of them Caucasian adults, lived in Nashville, Tennessee. The receptor's source is a woman in her forties in good health. Some clones in this sample may be carry-over from other donors' samples. The chain carries TRBV29-1 and TRBJ1-1, with 8 bases lining up with TRBD1. Sequenced material: PBMCs. CDR3 nucleotide sequence: TGCAGCGTCGAACAGGGGGAGGTGGCTTTCTTT. This gives the protein CSVEQGEVAFF.